These T cell receptor beta chains were read from a single sample in a study of blood T cell repertoires in COVID-19. Libraries were prepared by immunoSEQ multiplex PCR; TCRdb keeps only in-frame clonotypes and omits some of them. The sample consists of about 240,000 clones, 83% of them appearing once. The sample comprised PBMCs or T cells enriched from blood (not recorded which). Receptors were obtained from a woman aged 40 to 50 who had been exposed to COVID-19. CDR3s leave out the opening cysteine and the closing phenylalanine or tryptophan. The D gene is left open where the match is weak.

ASSLEGPGRISNEQF | TRBV5-5 | .
ASSQGRSQETQY | TRBV4-2 | .
ASSSGSGRINNEQF | TRBV9 | .
ASRLAGGPNEQF | TRBV11-1 | TRBD2
SASNVGGAYNEQF | TRBV29-1 | TRBD2
ASSENEGRGGETQY | TRBV2 | .
ASSRQLQPEQY | TRBV12-3/TRBV12-4 | .
ASSFGLPSPTQY | TRBV6-5 | .
ASSVNSGGATDTQY | TRBV7-2 | TRBD2
ASSLVAGQPQH | TRBV5-5 | .
AWSVLREKLF | TRBV30 | .
ASATGTYNSPLH | TRBV6-5 | TRBD1
ASSRGTGDEKLF | TRBV19 | TRBD1
ASSPQSSSTNEQF | TRBV3-1/TRBV3-2 | .
ASSLRQERSH | TRBV28 | .
ATAGEATISGNTIY | TRBV7-2 | .
ATKVSIGGSYEQY | TRBV19 | .
AINRDFRGRHDTQY | TRBV10-3 | .
ASRSGASGQGELF | TRBV6-5 | TRBD2
ASSLSQGYEQY | TRBV27 | .
ASSTGRDTQY | TRBV6-2/TRBV6-3 | .
ASSVGGAFGELF | TRBV9 | .
ASSVREGDYGYT | TRBV9 | .
ASSVGPGETQY | TRBV9 | .
ASRRAAPTYGYT | TRBV2 | .
ASGGTGEEQY | TRBV10-1 | .
ASRDRGPDTQY | TRBV6-5 | TRBD1
ASSGLNLAKNIQY | TRBV28 | .
ASSPQSGHKNTEAF | TRBV18 | .
ATSRGQQSYEQY | TRBV15 | TRBD1
ASGWTRGMGEAF | TRBV5-4 | .
ASSPSGGTWATNEKLF | TRBV9 | .
SASSLQGTDTQY | TRBV20-1 | TRBD1
ASSQGTGLSYEQY | TRBV4-1 | TRBD1
ASSWDRLGNYGYT | TRBV7-2 | TRBD1
ASSFNGGPDTQY | TRBV5-1 | .
ASSPGGGNTIY | TRBV18 | .
SASSTGTEAF | TRBV20-1 | .
ASSSGGSGANEKLF | TRBV5-1 | .
ASSLLGAGRTEAF | TRBV28 | .
ASSHWAVEPHHTQY | TRBV19 | .
ASSPTGPRSSYEQY | TRBV5-4 | .
ASSQDPNLNTEAF | TRBV3-1/TRBV3-2 | .
ASSSGLAGEREQF | TRBV5-4 | TRBD2
SVTYLGQKNTEAF | TRBV29-1 | TRBD1
ASSPPGQGNQPQH | TRBV18 | TRBD1
ASRPRVMRDQPQH | TRBV5-8 | .
ASSLDQGRAGRIP | TRBV11-2 | .
ASSVGTSGSQETQY | TRBV5-1 | TRBD2
ASSRTGKDEETQY | TRBV5-1 | TRBD1
ASSVEAGPGEQY | TRBV9 | TRBD2
ASSQEAGAGNQPQH | TRBV4-2 | .
SVQSPRGMNTEAF | TRBV29-1 | .
ASSLSPGGRNEQF | TRBV7-3 | .
ASSAYRNTEAF | TRBV7-3 | .
ASSQDLLGTETEAF | TRBV3-1/TRBV3-2 | TRBD1
ASSQDYPTGSETQY | TRBV3-1/TRBV3-2 | TRBD1
ASSSSGGNYEQY | TRBV2 | TRBD2